The T cell receptor beta chain under discussion was sequenced for a study of PD-1 blockade in mismatch repair-deficient tumors (TCRdb year 2017). As for the study more broadly: Between September 2013 and 2016, roughly 84 consecutive patients with about a dozen mismatch repair-deficient cancer types, all previously treated and progressing, were enrolled in the trial. Deep sequencing of TCR CDR3 regions was used to track tumor-associated T cell clones in peripheral blood of patients responding to PD-1 blockade.

For each enrolled patient, mismatch repair deficiency was established using either polymerase chain reaction or immunohistochemistry. A few patients who responded to pembrolizumab therapy underwent TCR sequencing. In the phase II trial, pembrolizumab PD-1 blockade was tested prospectively in advanced mismatch repair-deficient cancers, no matter which tissue of origin the cancers came from. Peripheral blood T cell samples were collected serially, before PD-1 blockade began and at several time points afterward. Blood sampling times were reported as weeks after the first pembrolizumab dose. With respect to this clone: What this receptor recognizes is not known. No per-base quality is available; no much larger clone lies one base away.

The library came from the immunoSEQ multiplex PCR assay. In TCRdb, the immuneACCESS table is reduced to in-frame sequences with V and J assigned. These tables do not hold every clone; where another copy was compared, an unresolved V gene accounts for under half, and the others remain unexplained. The sample table records approximately 80,000 clones; 65% to 85% of these occur just once. The top ten constitute roughly 6% of the sample. Beyond this particular receptor, the publication reports: Tumor-resident clones, often undetectable in blood before treatment, expanded rapidly after pembrolizumab and then contracted, generally before radiologic responses.

Trimming takes 2 bases off V and 0 bases off J; junction bases not matched to a gene: 6. Based on the germline V gene (reference sequence), the CDR1 and CDR2 sequences are LNHDA and SQIVND. Including the terminal cysteine and phenylalanine, the CDR3 comprises 17 residues. The CDR3 DNA has 51 bases and is translated from base 1. This sample comprised peripheral blood, obtained 44 weeks after starting pembrolizumab. The chain was built from TRBV19 and TRBJ2-1, and TRBD2 aligns with 8 junction nucleotides. This TCR was recovered from an adult with mismatch repair-deficient cancer. The bases are TGTGCCAGTAGTATAAGAGCGGGAGAGAGCTCCTACAATGAGCAGTTCTTC. Translated, this is CASSIRAGESSYNEQFF. With the rest looked up from the reference TRBV19 and TRBJ2-1 genes rather than sequenced, the full variable domain is DGGITQSPKYLFRKEGQNVTLSCEQNLNHDAMYWYRQDPGQGLRLIYYSQIVNDFQKGDIAEGYSVSREKKESFPLTVTSAQKNPTAFYLCASSIRAGESSYNEQFFGPGTRLTVL.